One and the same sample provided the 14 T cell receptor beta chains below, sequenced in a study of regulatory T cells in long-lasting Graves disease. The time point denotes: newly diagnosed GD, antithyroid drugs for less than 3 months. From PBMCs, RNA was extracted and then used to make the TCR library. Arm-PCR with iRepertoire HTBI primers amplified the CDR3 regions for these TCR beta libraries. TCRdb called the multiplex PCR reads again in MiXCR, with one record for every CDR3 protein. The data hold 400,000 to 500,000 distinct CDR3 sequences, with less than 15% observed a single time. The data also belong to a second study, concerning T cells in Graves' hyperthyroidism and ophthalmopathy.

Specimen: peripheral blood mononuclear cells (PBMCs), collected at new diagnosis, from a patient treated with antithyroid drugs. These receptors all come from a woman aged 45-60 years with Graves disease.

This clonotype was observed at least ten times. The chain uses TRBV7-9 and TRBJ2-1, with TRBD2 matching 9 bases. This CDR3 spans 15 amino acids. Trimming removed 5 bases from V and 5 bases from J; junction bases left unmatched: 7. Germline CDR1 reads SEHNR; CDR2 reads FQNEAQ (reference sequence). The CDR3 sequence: CASSPREGTNNEQFF. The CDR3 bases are TGTGCCAGCAGCCCGCGGGAGGGCACCAACAATGAGCAGTTCTTC.

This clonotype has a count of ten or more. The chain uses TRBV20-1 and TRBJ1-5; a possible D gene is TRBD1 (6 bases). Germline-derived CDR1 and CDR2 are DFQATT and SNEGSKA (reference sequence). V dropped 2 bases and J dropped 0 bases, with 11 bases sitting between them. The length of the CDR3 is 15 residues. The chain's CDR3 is CSARQGMYSNQPQHF. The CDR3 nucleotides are TGCAGTGCTAGACAGGGGATGTATAGCAATCAGCCCCAGCATTTT.

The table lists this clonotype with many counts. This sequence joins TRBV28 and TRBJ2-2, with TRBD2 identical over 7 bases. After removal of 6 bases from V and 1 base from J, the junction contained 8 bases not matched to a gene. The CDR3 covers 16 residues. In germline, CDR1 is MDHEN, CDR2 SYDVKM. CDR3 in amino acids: CASSSSGEVNTGELFF. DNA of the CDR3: TGTGCCAGCAGCTCTAGCGGAGAGGTGAACACCGGGGAGCTGTTTTTT.

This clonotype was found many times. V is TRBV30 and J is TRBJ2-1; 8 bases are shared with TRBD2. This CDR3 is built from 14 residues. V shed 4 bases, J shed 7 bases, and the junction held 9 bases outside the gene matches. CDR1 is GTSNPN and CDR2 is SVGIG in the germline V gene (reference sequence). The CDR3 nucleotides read TGTGCCTGGATGGGGCGGCGGGAGGAGAATGAGCAGTTCTTC. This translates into CAWMGRREENEQFF.

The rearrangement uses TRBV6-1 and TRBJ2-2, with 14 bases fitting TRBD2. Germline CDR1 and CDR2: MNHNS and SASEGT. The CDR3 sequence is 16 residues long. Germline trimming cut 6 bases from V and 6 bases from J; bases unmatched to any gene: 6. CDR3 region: CASSSGLAGVPGELFF. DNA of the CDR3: TGTGCCAGCAGCTCGGGACTAGCGGGAGTTCCCGGGGAGCTGTTTTTT.

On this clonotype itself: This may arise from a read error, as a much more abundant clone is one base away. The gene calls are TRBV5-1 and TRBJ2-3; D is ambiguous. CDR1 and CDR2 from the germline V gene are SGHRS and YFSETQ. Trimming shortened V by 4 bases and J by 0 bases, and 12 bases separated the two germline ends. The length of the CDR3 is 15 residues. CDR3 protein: CASSLEGYSTDTQYF. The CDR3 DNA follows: TGCGCCAGCAGCCTAGAAGGCTACAGCACAGATACGCAGTATTTT.

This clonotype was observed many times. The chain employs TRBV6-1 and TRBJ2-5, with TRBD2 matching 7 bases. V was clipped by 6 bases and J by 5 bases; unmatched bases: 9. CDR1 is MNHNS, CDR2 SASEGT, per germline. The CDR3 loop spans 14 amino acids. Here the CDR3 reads CASSRGGSIETQYF. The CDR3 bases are TGTGCCAGCAGCCGGGGAGGGTCTATCGAGACCCAGTACTTC.

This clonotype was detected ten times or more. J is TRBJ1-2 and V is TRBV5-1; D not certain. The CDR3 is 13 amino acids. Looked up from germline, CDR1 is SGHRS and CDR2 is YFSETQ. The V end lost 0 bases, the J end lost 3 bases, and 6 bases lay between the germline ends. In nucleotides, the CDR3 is TGCGCCAGCAGCTTGGTAGGTGACTATGGCTACACCTTC. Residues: CASSLVGDYGYTF.

The CDR3 loop reads CASSQEAQGTEAFF. The CDR3 DNA follows: TGTGCCAGCAGCCAAGAGGCTCAGGGGACTGAAGCTTTCTTT. This chain links TRBV14 with TRBJ1-1; D possibly corresponds to TRBD1 (6 bases). Germline V gene data show CDR1 as SGHDN and CDR2 as FVKESK. The V and J ends lost 0 bases and 5 bases respectively, with 10 bases between them. CDR3 size: 14 residues.

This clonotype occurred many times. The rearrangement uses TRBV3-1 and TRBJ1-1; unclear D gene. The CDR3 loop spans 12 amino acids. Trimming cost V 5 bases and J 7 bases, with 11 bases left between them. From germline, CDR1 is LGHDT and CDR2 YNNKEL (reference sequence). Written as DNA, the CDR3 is TGTGCCAGCAGCTTCGATCGGTATGAAGCTTTCTTT. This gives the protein CASSFDRYEAFF.

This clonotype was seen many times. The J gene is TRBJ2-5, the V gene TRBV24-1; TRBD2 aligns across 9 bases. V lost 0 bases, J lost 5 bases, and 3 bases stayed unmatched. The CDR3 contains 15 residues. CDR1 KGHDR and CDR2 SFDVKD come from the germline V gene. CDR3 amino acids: CATSDLTSGFETQYF. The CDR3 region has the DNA TGTGCCACCAGTGATTTGACTAGCGGGTTTGAGACCCAGTACTTC.

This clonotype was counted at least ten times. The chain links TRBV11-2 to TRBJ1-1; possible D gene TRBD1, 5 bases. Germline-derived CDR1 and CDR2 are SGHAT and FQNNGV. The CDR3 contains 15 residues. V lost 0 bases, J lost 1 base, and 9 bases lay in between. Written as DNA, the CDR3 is TGTGCCAGCAGCTTAGATGAGGGGACGAACACTGAAGCTTTCTTT. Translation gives CASSLDEGTNTEAFF.

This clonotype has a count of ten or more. This chain's CDR3 is CSAREDGSRYEQYF. The CDR3 DNA follows: TGCAGTGCTAGAGAGGACGGGAGTCGATACGAGCAGTACTTC. The rearrangement joins TRBV20-1 to TRBJ2-7; tentative D call: TRBD2 (6 bases). The CDR3 is 14 residues long. V was clipped by 0 bases and J by 4 bases, with 13 bases between them. Germline CDR1 and CDR2: DFQATT and SNEGSKA (reference sequence).

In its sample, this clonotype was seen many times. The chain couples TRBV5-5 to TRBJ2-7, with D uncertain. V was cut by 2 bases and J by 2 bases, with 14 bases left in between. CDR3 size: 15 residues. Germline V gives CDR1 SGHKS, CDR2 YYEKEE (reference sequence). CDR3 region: CASSLVSLGPYEQYF. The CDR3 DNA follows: TGTGCCAGCAGCTTAGTTTCCCTAGGCCCCTACGAGCAGTACTTC. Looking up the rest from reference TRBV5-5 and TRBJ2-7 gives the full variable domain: DAGVTQSPTHLIKTRGQQVTLRCSPISGHKSVSWYQQVLGQGPQFIFQYYEKEERGRGNFPDRFSARQFPNYSSELNVNALLLGDSALYLCASSLVSLGPYEQYFGPGTRLTVT.